The rows below give T cell receptor beta chains drawn from one sample of a study of blood T cell repertoires in COVID-19. Method: immunoSEQ multiplex PCR; TCRdb's copy keeps in-frame clones and lacks some. Altogether 62,000 or so clones are present, 80% to 90% being singletons, with the ten largest covering about 1.5%. Sample: peripheral blood. The source is a woman in her fifties or sixties with acute or convalescent COVID-19. The CDR3 runs from the conserved cysteine through the conserved F or W. A D gene is named only where the DNA matches it firmly. Size is omitted from some rows. Given values are once, few, many or a class for expanded clones.

abundance	v_gene	d_gene	j_gene	CDR3aa	CDR3nt
.	TRBV29-1	.	TRBJ1-2	CSVYLASDGYTF	TGCAGCGTTTATCTAGCGAGCGATGGCTACACCTTC
once	TRBV4-1	.	TRBJ1-3	CASSQGPQGPSGNTIYF	TGCGCCAGCAGCCAAGGTCCACAGGGTCCCTCTGGAAACACCATATATTTT
.	TRBV7-8	.	TRBJ2-1	CASSRRDPSYNEQFF	TGTGCCAGCAGCCGCAGGGATCCCTCCTACAATGAGCAGTTCTTC
.	TRBV11-2	TRBD2	TRBJ2-1	CASSLAGTSGRYLEQFF	TGTGCCAGCAGCTTAGCGGGGACTAGCGGGAGGTATCTTGAGCAGTTCTTC
.	TRBV12-3/TRBV12-4	TRBD1	TRBJ1-1	CASSIGQGAEAFF	TGTGCCAGCAGTATAGGACAGGGTGCTGAAGCTTTCTTT
.	TRBV29-1	TRBD2	TRBJ2-1	CSVEDWRGGRNEQFF	TGCAGCGTTGAAGATTGGCGGGGGGGCCGAAATGAGCAGTTCTTC
.	TRBV24-1	.	TRBJ1-5	CATSDFEGWPQHF	TGTGCCACCAGTGATTTTGAGGGTTGGCCCCAGCATTTT
.	TRBV24-1	TRBD2	TRBJ2-1	CATRGVSYEQFF	TGTGCCACCCGGGGGGTTAGTTATGAGCAGTTCTTC
.	TRBV2	TRBD1	TRBJ1-5	CASSFDRVTTQPQHF	TGTGCCAGCAGCTTTGACAGGGTAACGACTCAGCCCCAGCATTTT
few	TRBV12-5	.	TRBJ2-3	CASGLVLATDTQYF	TGTGCTAGTGGTTTGGTACTTGCGACAGATACGCAGTATTTT
.	TRBV5-1	.	TRBJ1-2	CASSKADSDYGYTF	TGCGCCAGCAGCAAAGCGGACAGCGACTATGGCTACACCTTC
.	TRBV11-1	.	TRBJ1-2	CASSSIGGNREHGYTF	TGTGCCAGCAGCTCCATCGGGGGGAACAGGGAACATGGCTACACCTTC
once	TRBV11-2	TRBD1	TRBJ2-6	CASSSFPGGTFSGANVLTF	TGTGCCAGCAGCTCTTTTCCAGGGGGCACCTTTTCTGGGGCCAACGTCCTGACTTTC
few	TRBV7-9	.	TRBJ1-2	CASSPRVSYGYTF	TGTGCCAGCAGCCCCCGGGTATCTTATGGCTACACCTTC
.	TRBV2	TRBD1	TRBJ1-1	CASRSQGARVTEAFF	TGTGCCAGCAGGAGTCAGGGGGCGAGGGTCACTGAAGCTTTCTTT
.	TRBV7-8	.	TRBJ2-1	CASSLGYGGANNEQFF	TGTGCCAGCAGCTTAGGGTACGGGGGAGCAAACAATGAGCAGTTCTTC
.	TRBV10-3	.	TRBJ2-1	CAIGPDWNEQFF	TGTGCCATCGGCCCGGACTGGAATGAGCAGTTCTTC
.	TRBV7-6	TRBD2	TRBJ2-1	CASSLTRGTSGGLPSSYNEQFF	TGTGCCAGCAGCTTAACCCGAGGGACTAGCGGGGGCCTACCGAGCTCCTACAATGAGCAGTTCTTC
medium-sized	TRBV7-6	.	TRBJ2-7	CASSLNARFWYEQYF	TGTGCCAGCAGCTTAAATGCCAGGTTTTGGTACGAGCAGTACTTC
.	TRBV9	.	TRBJ2-3	CASSVEHGGLTDTQYF	TGTGCCAGCAGCGTAGAGCACGGGGGTCTGACAGATACGCAGTATTTT
.	TRBV7-3	TRBD2	TRBJ2-1	CASSVIAGRYNEQFF	TGTGCCAGCAGCGTCATAGCGGGACGTTACAATGAGCAGTTCTTC
.	TRBV5-1	.	TRBJ2-7	CASSLAASAGEQYF	TGCGCCAGCAGCTTGGCTGCGAGCGCGGGAGAGCAGTACTTC
.	TRBV24-1	TRBD1	TRBJ2-5	CATSDRTGDRETQYF	TGTGCCACCAGTGATCGAACAGGGGATCGAGAGACCCAGTACTTC
.	TRBV15	.	TRBJ2-7	CATSILRGGEQYF	TGTGCCACCAGCATATTGAGGGGAGGCGAGCAGTACTTC
.	TRBV7-2	.	TRBJ1-2	CASSLRNYGYTF	TGTGCCAGCAGCTTACGGAACTATGGCTACACCTTC
few	TRBV7-9	.	TRBJ2-7	CASSLDVDSPEQYF	TGTGCCAGCAGCTTAGATGTGGACAGCCCCGAGCAGTACTTC
once	TRBV5-6	TRBD1	TRBJ2-5	CASSFGQGQTQYF	TGTGCCAGCAGCTTCGGACAGGGTCAGACCCAGTACTTC
.	TRBV5-1	.	TRBJ1-6	CASKNEQGSYYNSPLHF	TGCGCCAGCAAGAACGAACAGGGCTCCTACTATAATTCACCCCTCCACTTT
once	TRBV19	.	TRBJ1-5	CASSETGSNQPQHF	TGTGCCAGTAGCGAGACGGGGAGCAATCAGCCCCAGCATTTT
.	TRBV6-5	.	TRBJ2-3	CASSPPQWATQYF	TGTGCCAGCAGCCCCCCTCAGTGGGCGACGCAGTATTTT
.	TRBV5-7	TRBD1	TRBJ2-1	CASSFGRDRGYNEQFF	TGTGCCAGCAGCTTCGGAAGGGACAGGGGGTACAATGAGCAGTTCTTC
.	TRBV30	.	TRBJ1-1	CAWSGRGGAMNTEAFF	TGTGCCTGGAGTGGCCGGGGAGGGGCGATGAACACTGAAGCTTTCTTT
.	TRBV5-4	.	TRBJ1-2	CASGSRTVGVDGYTF	TGTGCCAGCGGATCCAGGACAGTTGGGGTGGATGGCTACACCTTC
.	TRBV1	.	TRBJ2-3	CTSSQAPPGASTDTQYF	TGCACCAGCAGCCAAGCCCCCCCTGGGGCTAGCACAGATACGCAGTATTTT
.	TRBV18	TRBD1	TRBJ1-1	CASSPGTGVLTEAFF	TGTGCCAGCTCTCCGGGGACAGGGGTTCTAACTGAAGCTTTCTTT
.	TRBV2	.	TRBJ2-1	CASANNEQFF	TGTGCCAGCGCTAACAATGAGCAGTTCTTC
.	TRBV30	.	TRBJ1-1	CAWRFGTANTEAFF	TGTGCCTGGAGATTCGGGACTGCGAACACTGAAGCTTTCTTT
.	TRBV6-5	.	TRBJ1-1	CASRRKGNTEAFF	TGTGCCAGCAGGAGAAAGGGGAATACTGAAGCTTTCTTT
.	TRBV20-1	.	TRBJ2-2	CSASSPGHNTGELFF	TGCAGTGCTAGTAGTCCGGGTCACAACACCGGGGAGCTGTTTTTT
.	TRBV5-1	.	TRBJ2-1	CASTSTRGYNEQFF	TGCGCCAGCACCTCAACAAGGGGGTACAATGAGCAGTTCTTC
.	TRBV5-6	TRBD1	TRBJ1-2	CASSSPGQGYYGYTF	TGTGCCAGCAGCTCGCCGGGACAGGGCTACTATGGCTACACCTTC
.	TRBV7-9	TRBD2	TRBJ2-5	CASSLFLGEGETQYF	TGTGCCAGCAGCTTATTTCTCGGGGAGGGAGAGACCCAGTACTTC